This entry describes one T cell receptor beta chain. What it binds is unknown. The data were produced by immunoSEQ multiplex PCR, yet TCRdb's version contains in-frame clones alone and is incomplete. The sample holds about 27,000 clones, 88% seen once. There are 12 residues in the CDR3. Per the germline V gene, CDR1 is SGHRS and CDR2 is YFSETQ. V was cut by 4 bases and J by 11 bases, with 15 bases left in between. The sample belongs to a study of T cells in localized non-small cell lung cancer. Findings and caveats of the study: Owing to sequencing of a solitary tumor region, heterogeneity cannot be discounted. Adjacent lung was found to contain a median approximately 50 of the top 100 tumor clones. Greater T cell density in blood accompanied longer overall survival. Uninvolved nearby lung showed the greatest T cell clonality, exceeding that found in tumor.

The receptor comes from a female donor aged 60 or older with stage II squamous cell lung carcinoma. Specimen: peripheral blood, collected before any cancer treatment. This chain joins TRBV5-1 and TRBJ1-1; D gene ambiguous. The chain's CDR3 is CASSPDLPGAFF. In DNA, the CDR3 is TGCGCCAGCAGCCCTGACCTACCCGGGGCTTTCTTT.